This T cell receptor (beta chain) was profiled in a study of Ad26.COV2.S vaccination and SARS-CoV-2 variants. Looking at the study overall: Ad26.COV2.S was injected intramuscularly once or twice, 56 days apart.

Study observations and caveats: Vaccine recipients showed a spike-specific TCR breadth that was higher than in placebo recipients. The TCR breadth and depth analyses may have understated or missed part of the total T cell responses.

Repertoires were generated with immunoSEQ multiplex PCR, while TCRdb's copy carries only in-frame clones and drops some. The sample lists hundreds of thousands of clones; approximately 90% were seen once. The treatment here: roughly 20 received Ad26.COV2.S at low or high dose, single or two shots; about 5 received placebo; per-sample allocation not given. The samples date from day 63 after the first vaccine or placebo injection. Boston provided a donor who was an adult aged 18-55 years. Concerning this clone itself: Its antigen is currently unknown.

This CDR3 comprises 14 residues. Per the germline V gene, CDR1 is SGHAT and CDR2 is FQNNGV. V lost 5 bases and J lost 6, with 16 bases in between. This specimen consisted of peripheral blood, obtained in a trial of Ad26.COV2.S vaccine versus placebo. The source of this sequence is a person aged 18 to 59 who received the Ad26.COV2.S COVID-19 vaccine or a placebo. The V call is TRBV11-2, the J call TRBJ1-2; no definite D call. The CDR3 sequence: CASSLALRPDGYTF. The DNA for the CDR3 is TGTGCCAGCAGCCTGGCCCTCCGTCCGGATGGCTACACCTTC.